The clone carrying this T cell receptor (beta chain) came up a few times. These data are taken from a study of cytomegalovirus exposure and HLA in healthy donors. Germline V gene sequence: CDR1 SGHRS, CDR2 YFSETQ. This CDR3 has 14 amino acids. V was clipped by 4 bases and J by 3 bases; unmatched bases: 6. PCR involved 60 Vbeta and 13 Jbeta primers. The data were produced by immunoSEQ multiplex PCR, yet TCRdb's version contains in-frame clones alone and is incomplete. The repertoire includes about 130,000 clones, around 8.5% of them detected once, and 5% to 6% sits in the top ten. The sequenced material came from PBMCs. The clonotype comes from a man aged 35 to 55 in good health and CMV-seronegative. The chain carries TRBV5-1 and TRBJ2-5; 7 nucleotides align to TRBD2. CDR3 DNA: TGCGCCAGCAGCCTTAGGCTAGCGGAAGAGACCCAGTACTTC. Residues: CASSLRLAEETQYF.